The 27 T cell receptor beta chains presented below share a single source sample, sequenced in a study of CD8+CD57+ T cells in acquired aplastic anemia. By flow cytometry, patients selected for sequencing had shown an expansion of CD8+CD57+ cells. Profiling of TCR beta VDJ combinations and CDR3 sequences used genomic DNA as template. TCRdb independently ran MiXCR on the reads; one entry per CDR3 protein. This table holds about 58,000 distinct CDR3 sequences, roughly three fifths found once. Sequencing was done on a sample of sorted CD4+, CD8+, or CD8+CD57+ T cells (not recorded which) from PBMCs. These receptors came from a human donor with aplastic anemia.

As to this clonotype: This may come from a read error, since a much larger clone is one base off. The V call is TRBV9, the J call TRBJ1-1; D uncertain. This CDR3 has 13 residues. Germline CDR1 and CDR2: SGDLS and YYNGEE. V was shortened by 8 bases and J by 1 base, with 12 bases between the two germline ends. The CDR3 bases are TGTGCCAGAAGACCCCCAGAGAACACTGAAGCTTTCTTT. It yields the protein CARRPPENTEAFF.

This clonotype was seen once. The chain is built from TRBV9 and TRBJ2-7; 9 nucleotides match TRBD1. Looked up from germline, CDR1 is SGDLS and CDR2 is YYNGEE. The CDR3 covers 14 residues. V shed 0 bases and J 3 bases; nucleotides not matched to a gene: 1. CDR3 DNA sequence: TGTGCCAGCAGCGTAGGGGGACAGGGCTACGAGCAGTACTTC. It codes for CASSVGGQGYEQYF. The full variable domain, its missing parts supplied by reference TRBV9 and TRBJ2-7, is DSGVTQTPKHLITATGQRVTLRCSPRSGDLSVYWYQQSLDQGLQFLIQYYNGEERAKGNILERFSAQQFPDLHSELNLSSLELGDSALYFCASSVGGQGYEQYFGPGTRLTVT.

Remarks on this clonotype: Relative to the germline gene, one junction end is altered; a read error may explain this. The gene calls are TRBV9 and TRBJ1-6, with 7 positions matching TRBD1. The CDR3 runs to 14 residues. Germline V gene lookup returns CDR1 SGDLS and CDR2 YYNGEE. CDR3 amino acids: CASSVGPGGSPLHF. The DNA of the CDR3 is TGTGCCAGCAGCGTAGGACCAGGGGGGTCACCTCTCCACTTT.

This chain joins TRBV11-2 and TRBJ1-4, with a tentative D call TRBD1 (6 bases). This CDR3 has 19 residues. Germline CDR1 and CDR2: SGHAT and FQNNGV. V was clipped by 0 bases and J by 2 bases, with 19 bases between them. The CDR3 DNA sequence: TGTGCCAGCAGCTTAGATCGGGCGTCAACAGGGAAGACTAATGAAAAACTGTTTTTT. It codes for CASSLDRASTGKTNEKLFF.

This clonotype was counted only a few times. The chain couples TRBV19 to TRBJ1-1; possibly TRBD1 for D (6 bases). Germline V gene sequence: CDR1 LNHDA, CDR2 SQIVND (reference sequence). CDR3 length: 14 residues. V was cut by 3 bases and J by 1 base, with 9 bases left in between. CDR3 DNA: TGTGCCAGTAGTATGGCAGGGGCGAACACTGAAGCTTTCTTT. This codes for CASSMAGANTEAFF.

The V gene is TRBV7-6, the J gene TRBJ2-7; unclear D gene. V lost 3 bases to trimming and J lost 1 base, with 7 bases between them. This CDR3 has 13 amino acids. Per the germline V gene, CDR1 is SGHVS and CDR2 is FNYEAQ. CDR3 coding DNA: TGTGCCAGCAGCTTTAATCCTTCCTACGAGCAGTACTTC. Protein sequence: CASSFNPSYEQYF.

The CDR3: CSARSLTSGGGPSSYNEQFF. Here the CDR3 DNA reads TGCAGTGCTAGAAGTCTCACTAGCGGGGGGGGCCCCAGCTCCTACAATGAGCAGTTCTTC. The rearrangement uses TRBV20-1 and TRBJ2-1; 13 positions agree with TRBD2. CDR3 length equals 20 residues. V trimming: 2 bases; J trimming: 0 bases; junction bases outside the gene matches: 13. Germline assignment: CDR1 DFQATT and CDR2 SNEGSKA (reference sequence).

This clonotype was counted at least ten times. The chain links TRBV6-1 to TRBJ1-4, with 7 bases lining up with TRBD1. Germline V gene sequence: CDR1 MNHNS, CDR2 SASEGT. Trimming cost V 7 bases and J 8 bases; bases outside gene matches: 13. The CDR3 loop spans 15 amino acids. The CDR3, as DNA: TGTGCCAGCACTCTATCGTTAGGGGGCGACGAAAAACTGTTTTTT. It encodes CASTLSLGGDEKLFF.

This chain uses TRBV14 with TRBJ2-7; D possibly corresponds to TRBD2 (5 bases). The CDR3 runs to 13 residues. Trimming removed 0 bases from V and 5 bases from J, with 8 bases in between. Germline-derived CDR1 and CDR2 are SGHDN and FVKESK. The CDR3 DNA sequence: TGTGCCAGCAGCCAAGATAGGCGGGACGAGCAGTACTTC. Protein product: CASSQDRRDEQYF.

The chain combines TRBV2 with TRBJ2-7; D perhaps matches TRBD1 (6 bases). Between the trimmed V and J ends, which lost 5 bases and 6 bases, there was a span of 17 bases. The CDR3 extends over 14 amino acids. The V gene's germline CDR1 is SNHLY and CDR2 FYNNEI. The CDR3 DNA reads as TGTGCCAGCAGTCCAGGGGTTGGAGTGAGCGAGCAGTACTTC. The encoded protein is CASSPGVGVSEQYF.

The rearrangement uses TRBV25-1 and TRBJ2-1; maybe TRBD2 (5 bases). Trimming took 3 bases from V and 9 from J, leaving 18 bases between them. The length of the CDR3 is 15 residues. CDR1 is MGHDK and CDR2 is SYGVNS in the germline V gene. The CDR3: CASSDVRTGGSEQFF. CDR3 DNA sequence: TGTGCCAGCAGTGATGTTAGGACTGGAGGTAGTGAGCAGTTCTTC.

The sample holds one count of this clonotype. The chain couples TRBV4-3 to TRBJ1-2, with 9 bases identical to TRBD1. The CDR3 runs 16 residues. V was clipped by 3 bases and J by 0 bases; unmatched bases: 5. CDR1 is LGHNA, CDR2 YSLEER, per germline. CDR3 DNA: TGCGCCAGCAGCCAGGACAGGGGAGGCACTAACTATGGCTACACCTTC. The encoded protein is CASSQDRGGTNYGYTF.

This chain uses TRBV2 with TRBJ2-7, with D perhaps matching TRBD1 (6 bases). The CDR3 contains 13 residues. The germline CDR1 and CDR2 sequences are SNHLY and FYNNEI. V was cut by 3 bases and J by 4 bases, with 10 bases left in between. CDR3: CASSDRDKYEQYV. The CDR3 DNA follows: TGTGCCAGCAGTGACCGGGACAAGTACGAGCAGTACGTC.

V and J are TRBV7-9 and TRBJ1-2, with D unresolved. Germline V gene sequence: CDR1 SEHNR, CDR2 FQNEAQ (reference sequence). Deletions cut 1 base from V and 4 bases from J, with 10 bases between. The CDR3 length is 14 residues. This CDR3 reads CASSLERAGYGYTF. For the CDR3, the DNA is TGTGCCAGCAGCTTAGAAAGGGCTGGCTATGGCTACACCTTC.

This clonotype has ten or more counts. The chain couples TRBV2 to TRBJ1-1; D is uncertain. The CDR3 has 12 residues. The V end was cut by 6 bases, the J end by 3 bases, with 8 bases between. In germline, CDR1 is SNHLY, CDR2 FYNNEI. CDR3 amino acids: CASRPSYTEAFF. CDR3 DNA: TGTGCCAGCAGGCCCTCTTACACTGAAGCTTTCTTT.

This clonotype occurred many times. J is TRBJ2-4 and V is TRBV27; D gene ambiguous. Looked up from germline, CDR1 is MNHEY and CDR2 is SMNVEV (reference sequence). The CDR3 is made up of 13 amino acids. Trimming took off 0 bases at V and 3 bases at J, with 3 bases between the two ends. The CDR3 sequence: CASSLSVKNIQYF. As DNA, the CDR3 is TGTGCCAGCAGTTTATCGGTCAAAAACATTCAGTACTTC.

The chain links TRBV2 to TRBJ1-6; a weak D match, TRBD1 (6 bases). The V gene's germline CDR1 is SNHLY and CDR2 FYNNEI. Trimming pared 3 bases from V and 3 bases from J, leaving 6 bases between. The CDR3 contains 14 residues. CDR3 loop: CASSEDSYNSPLHF. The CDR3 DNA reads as TGTGCCAGCAGTGAGGACAGCTATAATTCACCCCTCCACTTT.

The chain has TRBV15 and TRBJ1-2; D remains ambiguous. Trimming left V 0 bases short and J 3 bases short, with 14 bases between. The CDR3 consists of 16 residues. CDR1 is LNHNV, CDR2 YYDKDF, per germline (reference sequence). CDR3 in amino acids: CATSRDRGTAHYGYTF. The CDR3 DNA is TGTGCCACCAGCAGAGATCGAGGAACAGCCCACTATGGCTACACCTTC.

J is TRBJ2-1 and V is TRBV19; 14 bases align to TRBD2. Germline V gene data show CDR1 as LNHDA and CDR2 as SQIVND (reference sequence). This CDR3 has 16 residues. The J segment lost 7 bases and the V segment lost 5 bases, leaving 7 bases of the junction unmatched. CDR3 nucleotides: TGTGCCAGTAGTGTCAGACTAGCGGGGGGGATTAATGAGCAGTTCTTC. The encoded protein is CASSVRLAGGINEQFF.

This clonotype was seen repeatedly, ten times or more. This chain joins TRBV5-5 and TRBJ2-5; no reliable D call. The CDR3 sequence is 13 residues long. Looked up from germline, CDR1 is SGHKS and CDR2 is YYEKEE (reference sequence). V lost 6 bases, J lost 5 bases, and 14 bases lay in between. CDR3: CASTDRQPETQYF. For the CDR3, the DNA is TGTGCCAGCACCGACCGACAACCGGAGACCCAGTACTTC.

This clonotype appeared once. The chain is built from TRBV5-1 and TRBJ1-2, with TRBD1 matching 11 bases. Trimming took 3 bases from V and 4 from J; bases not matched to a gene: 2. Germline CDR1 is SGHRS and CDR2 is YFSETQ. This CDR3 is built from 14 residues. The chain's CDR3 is CASSSGQGVYGYTF. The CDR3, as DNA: TGCGCCAGCAGCTCGGGACAGGGGGTCTATGGCTACACCTTC.

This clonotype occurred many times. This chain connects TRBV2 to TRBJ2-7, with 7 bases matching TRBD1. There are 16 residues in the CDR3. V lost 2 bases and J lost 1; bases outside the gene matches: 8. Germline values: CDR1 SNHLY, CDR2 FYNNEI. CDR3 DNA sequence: TGTGCCAGCAGTGAAAGTCGAGACAGGGCTTCCTACGAGCAGTACTTC. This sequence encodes CASSESRDRASYEQYF. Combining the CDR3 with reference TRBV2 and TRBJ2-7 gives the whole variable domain EPEVTQTPSHQVTQMGQEVILRCVPISNHLYFYWYRQILGQKVEFLVSFYNNEISEKSEIFDDQFSVERPDGSNFTLKIRSTKLEDSAMYFCASSESRDRASYEQYFGPGTRLTVT.

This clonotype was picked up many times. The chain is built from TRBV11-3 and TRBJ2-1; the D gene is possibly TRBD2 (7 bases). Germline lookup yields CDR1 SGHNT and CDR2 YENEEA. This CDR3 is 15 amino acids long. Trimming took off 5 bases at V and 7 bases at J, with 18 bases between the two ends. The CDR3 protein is CASSTGWGGRNEQFF. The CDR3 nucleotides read TGTGCCAGCAGCACAGGGTGGGGGGGCCGTAATGAGCAGTTCTTC.

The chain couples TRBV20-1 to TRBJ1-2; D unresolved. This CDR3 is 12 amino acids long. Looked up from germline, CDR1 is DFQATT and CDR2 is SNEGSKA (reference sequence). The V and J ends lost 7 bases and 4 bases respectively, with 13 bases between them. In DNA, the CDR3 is TGCAGTGTCAGGAAAAGGAGCTATGGCTACACCTTC. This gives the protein CSVRKRSYGYTF.

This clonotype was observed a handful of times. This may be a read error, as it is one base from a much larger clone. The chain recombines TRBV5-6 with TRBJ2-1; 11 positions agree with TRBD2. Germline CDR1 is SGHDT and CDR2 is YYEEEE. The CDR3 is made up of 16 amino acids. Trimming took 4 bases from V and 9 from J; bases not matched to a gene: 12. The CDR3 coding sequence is TGTGCCAGCAGCGGAGGGACTAGCGGCCCCCTTTGTGAGCAGTTCTTC. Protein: CASSGGTSGPLCEQFF.

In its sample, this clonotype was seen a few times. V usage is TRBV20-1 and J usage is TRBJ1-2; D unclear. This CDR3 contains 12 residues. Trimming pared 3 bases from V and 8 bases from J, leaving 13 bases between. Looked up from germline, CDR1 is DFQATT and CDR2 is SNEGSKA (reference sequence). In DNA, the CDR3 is TGCAGTGCTAGGGTATTGGAGGCCGGCTACACCTTC. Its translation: CSARVLEAGYTF.

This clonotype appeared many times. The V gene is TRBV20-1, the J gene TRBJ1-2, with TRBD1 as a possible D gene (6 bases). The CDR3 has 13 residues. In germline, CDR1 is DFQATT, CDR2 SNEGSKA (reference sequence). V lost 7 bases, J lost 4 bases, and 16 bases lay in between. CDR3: CSVDIGQTYGYTF. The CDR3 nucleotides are TGCAGTGTTGACATTGGACAGACCTATGGCTACACCTTC.